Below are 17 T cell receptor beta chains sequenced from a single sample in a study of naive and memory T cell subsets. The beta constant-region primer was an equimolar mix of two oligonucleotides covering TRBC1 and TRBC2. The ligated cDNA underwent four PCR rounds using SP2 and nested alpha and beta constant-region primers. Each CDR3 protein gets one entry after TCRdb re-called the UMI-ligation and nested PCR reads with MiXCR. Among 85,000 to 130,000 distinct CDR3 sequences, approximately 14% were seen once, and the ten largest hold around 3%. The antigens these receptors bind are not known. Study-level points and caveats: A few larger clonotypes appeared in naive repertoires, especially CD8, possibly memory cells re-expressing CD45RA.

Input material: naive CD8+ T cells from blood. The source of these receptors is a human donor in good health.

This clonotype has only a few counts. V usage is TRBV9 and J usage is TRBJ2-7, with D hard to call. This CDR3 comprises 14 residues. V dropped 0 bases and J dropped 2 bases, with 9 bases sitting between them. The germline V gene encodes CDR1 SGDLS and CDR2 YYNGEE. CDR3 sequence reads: CASSVGEGTYEQYF. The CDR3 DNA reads TGTGCCAGCAGCGTAGGTGAAGGGACCTACGAGCAGTACTTC.

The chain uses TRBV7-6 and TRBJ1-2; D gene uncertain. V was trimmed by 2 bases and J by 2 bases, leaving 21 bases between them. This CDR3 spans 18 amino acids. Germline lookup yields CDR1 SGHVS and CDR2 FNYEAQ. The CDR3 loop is CASSLWYPQASENYGYTF. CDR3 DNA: TGTGCCAGCAGCTTATGGTACCCCCAGGCGTCAGAGAACTATGGCTACACCTTC.

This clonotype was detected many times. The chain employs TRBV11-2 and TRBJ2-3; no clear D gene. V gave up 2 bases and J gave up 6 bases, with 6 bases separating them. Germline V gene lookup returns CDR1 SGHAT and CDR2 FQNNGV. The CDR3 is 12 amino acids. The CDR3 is CASSLTTDTQYF. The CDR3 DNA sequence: TGTGCCAGCAGCTTAACGACGGATACGCAGTATTTT. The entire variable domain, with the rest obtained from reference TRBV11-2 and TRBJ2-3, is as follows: EAGVAQSPRYKIIEKRQSVAFWCNPISGHATLYWYQQILGQGPKLLIQFQNNGVVDDSQLPKDRFSAERLKGVDSTLKIQPAKLEDSAVYLCASSLTTDTQYFGPGTRLTVL.

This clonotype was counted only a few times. This CDR3 reads CASSPGQTDTQYF. The CDR3 coding sequence is TGTGCCAGCAGCCCCGGACAGACAGATACGCAGTATTTT. This chain connects TRBV7-6 to TRBJ2-3; maybe TRBD1 (6 bases). The CDR3 contains 13 residues. CDR1 SGHVS and CDR2 FNYEAQ come from the germline V gene. The V gene lost 5 bases and the J gene lost 3 bases, with 9 bases spanning the gap. Complete variable domain (other parts from reference TRBV7-6 and TRBJ2-3): GAGVSQSPRYKVTKRGQDVALRCDPISGHVSLYWYRQALGQGPEFLTYFNYEAQQDKSGLPNDRFSAERPEGSISTLTIQRTEQRDSAMYRCASSPGQTDTQYFGPGTRLTVL.

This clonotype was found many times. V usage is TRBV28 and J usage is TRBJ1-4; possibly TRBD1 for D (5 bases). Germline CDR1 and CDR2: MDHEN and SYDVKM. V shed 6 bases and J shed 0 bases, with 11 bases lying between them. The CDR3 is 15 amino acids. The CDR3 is CASSSTGSTNEKLFF. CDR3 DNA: TGTGCCAGCAGCTCAACAGGTTCAACTAATGAAAAACTGTTTTTT.

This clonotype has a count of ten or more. CDR3 nucleotide sequence: TGTGCCAGCAGCCAGGGTGAGCGCTACACCTTC. Its translation: CASSQGERYTF. The V gene is TRBV28, the J gene TRBJ1-2, with TRBD1 as a possible D gene (5 bases). CDR1 is MDHEN and CDR2 is SYDVKM in the germline V gene. Trimming cost V 6 bases and J 9 bases, with 11 bases left between them. The CDR3 runs to 11 residues.

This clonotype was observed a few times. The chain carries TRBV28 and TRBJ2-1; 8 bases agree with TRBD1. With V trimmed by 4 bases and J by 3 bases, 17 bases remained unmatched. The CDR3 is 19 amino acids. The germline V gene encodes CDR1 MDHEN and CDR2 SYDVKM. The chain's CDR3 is CASSSIPGTGESYYNEQFF. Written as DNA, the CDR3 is TGTGCCAGCAGTTCGATCCCCGGGACAGGCGAATCCTACTACAATGAGCAGTTCTTC.

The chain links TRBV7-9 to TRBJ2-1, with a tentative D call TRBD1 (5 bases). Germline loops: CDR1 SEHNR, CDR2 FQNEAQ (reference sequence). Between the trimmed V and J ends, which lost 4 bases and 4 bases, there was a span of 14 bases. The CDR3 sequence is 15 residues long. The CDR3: CASSSQGPAYNEQFF. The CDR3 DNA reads TGTGCCAGCAGCTCTCAGGGTCCGGCATACAATGAGCAGTTCTTC.

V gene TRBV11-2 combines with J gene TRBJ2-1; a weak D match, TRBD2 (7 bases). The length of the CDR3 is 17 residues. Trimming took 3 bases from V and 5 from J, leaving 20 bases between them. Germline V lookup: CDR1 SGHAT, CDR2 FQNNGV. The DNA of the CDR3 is TGTGCCAGCAGCTTTAGGAAGTTAGGGGGGGGCGACAATGAGCAGTTCTTC. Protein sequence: CASSFRKLGGGDNEQFF. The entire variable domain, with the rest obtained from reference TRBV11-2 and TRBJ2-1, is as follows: EAGVAQSPRYKIIEKRQSVAFWCNPISGHATLYWYQQILGQGPKLLIQFQNNGVVDDSQLPKDRFSAERLKGVDSTLKIQPAKLEDSAVYLCASSFRKLGGGDNEQFFGPGTRLTVL.

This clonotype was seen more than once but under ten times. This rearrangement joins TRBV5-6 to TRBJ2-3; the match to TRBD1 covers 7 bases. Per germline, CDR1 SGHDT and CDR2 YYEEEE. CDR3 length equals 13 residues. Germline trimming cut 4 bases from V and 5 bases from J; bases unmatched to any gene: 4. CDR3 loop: CASSPDREDTQYF. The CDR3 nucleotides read TGTGCCAGCAGCCCAGACAGGGAAGATACGCAGTATTTT.

CDR3 sequence: CASSEGRRDSNTGELFF. CDR3 nucleotide sequence: TGTGCCAGCAGCGAGGGACGCCGGGACAGCAACACCGGGGAGCTGTTTTTT. The rearrangement joins TRBV9 to TRBJ2-2, with TRBD1 identical over 7 bases. Germline loops: CDR1 SGDLS, CDR2 YYNGEE. The CDR3 consists of 17 residues. Germline trimming cut 3 bases from V and 2 bases from J; bases unmatched to any gene: 10.

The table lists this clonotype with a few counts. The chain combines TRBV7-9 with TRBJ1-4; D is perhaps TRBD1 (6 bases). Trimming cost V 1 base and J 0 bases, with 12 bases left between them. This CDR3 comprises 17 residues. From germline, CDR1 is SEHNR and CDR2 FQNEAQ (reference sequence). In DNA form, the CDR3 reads TGTGCCAGCAGCTTAGAGGACAGCACCCCAACTAATGAAAAACTGTTTTTT. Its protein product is CASSLEDSTPTNEKLFF.

The CDR3 DNA sequence: TGTGCCAGCAGCGTAGGTAGAGCCAGCTCCTACGAGCAGTACTTC. Translation: CASSVGRASSYEQYF. The V call is TRBV9, the J call TRBJ2-7; D is unclear. CDR1 is SGDLS and CDR2 is YYNGEE in the germline V gene. CDR3 length: 15 residues. The ends were cut back, 0 bases at V and 0 bases at J, with 10 bases in the middle.

As DNA, the CDR3 is TGTGCCAGCAGTTTATCCCCAGGGCTAGTTTCCTACGAGCAGTACTTC. Translating it yields CASSLSPGLVSYEQYF. This chain connects TRBV27 to TRBJ2-7, with D perhaps TRBD1 (5 bases). The V gene lost 0 bases and the J gene lost 1 base, with 13 bases spanning the gap. The CDR3 covers 16 residues. Germline values: CDR1 MNHEY, CDR2 SMNVEV (reference sequence).

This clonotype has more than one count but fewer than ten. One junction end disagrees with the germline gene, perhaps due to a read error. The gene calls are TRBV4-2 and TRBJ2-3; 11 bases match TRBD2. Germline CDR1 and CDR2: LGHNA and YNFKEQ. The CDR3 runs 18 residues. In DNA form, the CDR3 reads TGTGCCAGCAGCGCCGAACTACTACTAGCGGGGGATCCAGACACGCAGTATTTT. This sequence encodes CASSAELLLAGDPDTQYF.

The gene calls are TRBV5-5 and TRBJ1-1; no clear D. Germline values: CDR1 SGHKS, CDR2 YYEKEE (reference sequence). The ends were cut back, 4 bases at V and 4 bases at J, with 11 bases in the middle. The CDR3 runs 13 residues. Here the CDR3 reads CASSAGWSTEAFF. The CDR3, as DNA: TGTGCCAGCAGCGCGGGGTGGAGCACTGAAGCTTTCTTT.

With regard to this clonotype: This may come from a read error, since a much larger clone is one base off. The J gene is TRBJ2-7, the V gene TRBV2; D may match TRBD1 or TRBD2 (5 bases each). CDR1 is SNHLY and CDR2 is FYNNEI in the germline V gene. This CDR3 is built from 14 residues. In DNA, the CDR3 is TGTGCCGGCAGTGAGGAGTACGGGACGCACGAGCAGTACTTC. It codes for CAGSEEYGTHEQYF.